The rows below give T cell receptor beta chains drawn from one sample of a study of T cells in Graves' hyperthyroidism and ophthalmopathy. A single record per CDR3 protein comes from TCRdb applying MiXCR to the multiplex PCR reads. The table includes under 250,000 distinct CDR3 sequences, approximately 25% detected once. Sequencing was carried out using blood. Receptors originate from a middle-aged woman with Graves' ophthalmopathy. CDR3s include the opening cysteine and the closing phenylalanine or tryptophan. The order of the fields is J gene, D gene, V gene, clone size, CDR3 protein, CDR3 DNA. D genes are given only for firm matches. A clone size is listed for some rows: how often the clone was seen (once, few, many), or a class if it is expanded.

TRBJ2-7	TRBD1	TRBV6-5	many	CASKLRTGGLEQYF	TGTGCCAGCAAACTGAGGACAGGGGGACTCGAGCAGTACTTC
TRBJ2-7	TRBD2	TRBV28	many	CATSGSGAYEQYF	TGTGCCACCTCCGGTAGCGGGGCCTACGAGCAGTACTTC
TRBJ1-1	-	TRBV28	many	CASSLVLNTGKAEAFF	TGTGCCAGCAGTTTGGTGCTTAATACAGGGAAGGCTGAAGCTTTCTTT
TRBJ1-1	-	TRBV12-3/TRBV12-4	many	CASSRTAMNTEAFF	TGTGCCAGCAGCCGGACAGCAATGAACACTGAAGCTTTCTTT
TRBJ2-7	-	TRBV29-1	-	CSVEPTLGPKVYPYEQYF	TGCAGCGTTGAGCCAACGTTGGGCCCCAAAGTCTACCCCTACGAGCAGTACTTC
TRBJ2-7	TRBD1	TRBV5-6	many	CASSYRGQRYEQYF	TGTGCCAGCAGCTACAGGGGGCAGAGATACGAGCAGTACTTC
TRBJ1-5	TRBD1	TRBV19	-	CASSLRPEATGSNQPQHF	TGTGCCAGTAGTTTACGGCCCGAGGCGACAGGGTCCAATCAGCCCCAGCATTTT
TRBJ1-6	TRBD1	TRBV6-1	many	CASSVTPGQGRGNSPLHF	TGTGCCAGCAGTGTCACTCCGGGACAGGGCCGGGGTAATTCACCCCTCCACTTT
TRBJ2-5	TRBD1	TRBV6-1	-	CASTPRDRGIETQYF	TGTGCCAGCACCCCCCGGGACAGGGGAATCGAGACCCAGTACTTC
TRBJ2-5	-	TRBV27	few	CASSSLDRQETQYF	TGTGCCAGCAGTTCCCTAGACAGACAAGAGACCCAGTACTTC
TRBJ1-2	-	TRBV12-3/TRBV12-4	-	CASSFRPLYGYTF	TGTGCCAGCAGTTTCCGCCCCCTCTATGGCTACACCTTC
TRBJ2-7	TRBD1	TRBV27	many	CASSPRQGVVYEQYF	TGTGCCAGCAGTCCTAGACAGGGGGTAGTCTACGAGCAGTACTTC
TRBJ2-5	-	TRBV28	many	CASSFLRETQYF	TGTGCCAGCAGTTTCCTCAGGGAGACCCAGTACTTC
TRBJ1-1	-	TRBV5-1	many	CASSSSLSPEAFF	TGCGCCAGCAGCTCAAGCCTCAGTCCTGAAGCTTTCTTT
TRBJ2-5	TRBD1	TRBV12-3/TRBV12-4	many	CASSRGTGGGGETQYF	TGTGCCAGCAGTCGTGGGACAGGGGGCGGGGGAGAGACCCAGTACTTC
TRBJ2-5	-	TRBV7-2	-	CASSLSGPHQETQYF	TGTGCCAGCAGCTTAAGCGGACCGCACCAAGAGACCCAGTACTTC
TRBJ2-7	-	TRBV11-2	-	CASSALGVGGYEQYF	TGTGCCAGCAGTGCCCTGGGGGTCGGGGGCTACGAGCAGTACTTC
TRBJ1-5	-	TRBV30	many	CAWSVEGRGPQHF	TGTGCCTGGAGTGTGGAGGGCCGCGGGCCCCAGCATTTT
TRBJ1-2	-	TRBV27	many	CASSTMGYGYTF	TGTGCCAGCAGTACGATGGGCTATGGCTACACCTTC
TRBJ2-7	TRBD2	TRBV18	many	CASSRGTSGGEQYF	TGTGCCAGCTCACGAGGGACTAGCGGAGGCGAGCAGTACTTC
TRBJ1-5	-	TRBV2	-	CASSEQGENQPQHF	TGTGCCAGCAGTGAGCAGGGCGAGAATCAGCCCCAGCATTTT
TRBJ2-7	-	TRBV25-1	many	CASSEYVDYEQYF	TGTGCCAGCAGTGAATATGTAGACTACGAGCAGTACTTC
TRBJ2-7	-	TRBV6-5	many	CASSYSISGYEQYF	TGTGCCAGCAGTTACTCGATATCCGGCTACGAGCAGTACTTC
TRBJ2-7	-	TRBV7-8	-	CASSRGGHSEQYF	TGTGCCAGCAGCCGGGGCGGACATAGCGAGCAGTACTTC
TRBJ2-7	-	TRBV24-1	many	CATSDSGTAEQYF	TGTGCCACCAGTGACTCGGGCACCGCCGAGCAGTACTTC
TRBJ2-7	-	TRBV15	many	CATSSQQVPPTYEQYF	TGTGCCACCAGCTCACAGCAGGTTCCCCCAACCTACGAGCAGTACTTC
TRBJ2-5	-	TRBV12-3/TRBV12-4	many	CASSPLGTQETQYF	TGTGCCAGCAGTCCCCTAGGGACCCAAGAGACCCAGTACTTC
TRBJ2-2	-	TRBV6-5	many	CATKELGTGELFF	TGTGCCACCAAGGAATTAGGGACCGGGGAGCTGTTTTTT
TRBJ1-1	TRBD1	TRBV30	many	CAWSVRTGDTEAFF	TGTGCCTGGAGTGTACGGACAGGGGACACTGAAGCTTTCTTT
TRBJ1-5	-	TRBV28	many	CASSFRRSNQPQHF	TGTGCCAGCAGTTTCAGACGTAGCAATCAGCCCCAGCATTTT
TRBJ2-2	TRBD1	TRBV12-3/TRBV12-4	-	CASSLRTGGAGELFF	TGTGCCAGCAGTTTAAGGACAGGGGGTGCCGGGGAGCTGTTTTTT
TRBJ2-5	TRBD2	TRBV30	many	CAWSVRGRVKTQYF	TGTGCCTGGAGTGTACGCGGGAGGGTTAAGACCCAGTACTTC
TRBJ1-1	-	TRBV11-2	-	CASSVLYRDGGRYTEAFF	TGTGCCAGCAGCGTCCTCTACAGGGACGGTGGGAGGTACACTGAAGCTTTCTTT
TRBJ2-7	TRBD1	TRBV13	-	CASSYITGTGEYEQYF	TGTGCCAGCAGCTACATCACCGGGACAGGGGAATACGAGCAGTACTTC
TRBJ2-7	TRBD2	TRBV7-2	many	CASGRTSPPYEQYF	TGTGCCAGCGGGCGGACTAGCCCCCCCTACGAGCAGTACTTC
TRBJ2-5	-	TRBV7-2	many	CASSLEGYQETQYF	TGTGCCAGCAGCTTAGAAGGGTACCAAGAGACCCAGTACTTC
TRBJ1-1	-	TRBV7-2	many	CASSFAGNGMNTEAFF	TGTGCCAGCAGCTTCGCAGGGAACGGTATGAACACTGAAGCTTTCTTT
TRBJ2-7	-	TRBV6-5	many	CASSYSTTRTYEQYF	TGTGCCAGCAGTTACTCCACGACTAGAACCTACGAGCAGTACTTC
TRBJ2-7	-	TRBV29-1	-	CSVGSAQYEQYF	TGCAGCGTTGGGTCAGCCCAATACGAGCAGTACTTC
TRBJ2-4	TRBD2	TRBV28	many	CASLSGGKNIQYF	TGTGCCTCATTGAGCGGGGGCAAAAACATTCAGTACTTC
TRBJ1-2	TRBD1	TRBV5-6	many	CASSPGQVGYTF	TGTGCCAGCAGCCCGGGACAGGTTGGCTACACCTTC
TRBJ2-5	TRBD2	TRBV30	many	CAWSRAGGRETQYF	TGTGCCTGGAGCAGAGCGGGAGGGCGGGAGACCCAGTACTTC
TRBJ1-5	TRBD1	TRBV4-1	-	CASSLSGQGLGNQPQHF	TGCGCCAGCAGCTTATCGGGACAGGGGTTGGGCAATCAGCCCCAGCATTTT
TRBJ2-1	-	TRBV28	many	CASSLPGLGYNEQFF	TGTGCCAGCAGTTTGCCGGGGCTAGGTTACAATGAGCAGTTCTTC
TRBJ2-5	-	TRBV20-1	-	CSAGQGRETQYF	TGCAGTGCTGGGCAGGGGAGGGAGACCCAGTACTTC
TRBJ2-7	-	TRBV9	many	CASSVGLEWSEQYF	TGTGCCAGCAGCGTCGGGCTAGAGTGGTCCGAGCAGTACTTC
TRBJ1-1	-	TRBV4-1	many	CASSPDPGTHTEAFF	TGCGCCAGCAGCCCCGATCCCGGGACACACACTGAAGCTTTCTTT
TRBJ2-4	TRBD2	TRBV4-1	few	CASSQVELAGADAKNIQYF	TGCGCCAGCAGCCAAGTTGAACTAGCGGGAGCAGACGCCAAAAACATTCAGTACTTC
TRBJ2-7	TRBD2	TRBV6-1	few	CASRPTSGVSYEQYF	TGTGCCAGCCGCCCGACTAGCGGGGTCTCCTACGAGCAGTACTTC
TRBJ2-5	-	TRBV7-8	many	CASSLGPGGIQETQYF	TGTGCCAGCAGCTTAGGGCCCGGGGGAATCCAAGAGACCCAGTACTTC
TRBJ2-7	TRBD1	TRBV28	-	CASSLSLGQGSTYEQYF	TGTGCCAGCAGTTTATCCTTAGGACAGGGGTCGACCTACGAGCAGTACTTC
TRBJ1-1	-	TRBV12-3/TRBV12-4	-	CASSLWVDTEAFF	TGTGCCAGCAGTTTGTGGGTGGATACTGAAGCTTTCTTT
TRBJ2-7	TRBD1	TRBV28	many	CASSTPGQGTHEQYF	TGTGCCAGCAGTACACCGGGACAGGGGACCCACGAGCAGTACTTC
TRBJ1-2	-	TRBV12-3/TRBV12-4	-	CASTPGPARGGYTF	TGTGCCAGCACCCCGGGCCCGGCGAGGGGTGGCTACACCTTC
TRBJ2-2	-	TRBV28	many	CASSTGPNTGELFF	TGTGCCAGCAGCACCGGACCGAACACCGGGGAGCTGTTTTTT
TRBJ2-7	TRBD2	TRBV12-3/TRBV12-4	few	CASSLSGRGEQYF	TGTGCCAGCAGTCTAAGCGGGAGAGGCGAGCAGTACTTC
TRBJ2-5	TRBD1	TRBV5-1	-	CASSFRPGQQETQYF	TGCGCCAGCAGCTTTCGACCGGGACAGCAAGAGACCCAGTACTTC
TRBJ2-7	TRBD2	TRBV10-2	many	CASSEMGSGGSYEQYF	TGCGCCAGCAGTGAGATGGGTAGCGGGGGGTCCTACGAGCAGTACTTC